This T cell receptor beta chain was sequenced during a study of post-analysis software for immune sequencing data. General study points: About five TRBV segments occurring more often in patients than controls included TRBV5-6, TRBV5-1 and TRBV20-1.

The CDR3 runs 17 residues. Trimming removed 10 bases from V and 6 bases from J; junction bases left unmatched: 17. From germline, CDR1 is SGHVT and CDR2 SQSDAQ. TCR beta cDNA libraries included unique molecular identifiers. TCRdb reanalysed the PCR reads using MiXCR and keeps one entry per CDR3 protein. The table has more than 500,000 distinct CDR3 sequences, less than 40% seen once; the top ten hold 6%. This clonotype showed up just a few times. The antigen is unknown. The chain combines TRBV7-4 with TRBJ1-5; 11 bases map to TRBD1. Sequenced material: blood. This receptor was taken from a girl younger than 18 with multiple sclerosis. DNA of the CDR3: TGTGCCAACCGAATTTGTGGGACAGGGGGATTGGGTCAGCCCCAGCATTTT. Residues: CANRICGTGGLGQPQHF.